This record concerns one T cell receptor (beta chain) sequence. These data belong to a study of blood T cell repertoires in COVID-19. Authors' methods: Reference gene primer amplification in the assay estimated nucleated cell counts. Data came from immunoSEQ multiplex PCR; TCRdb stores just in-frame clones and leaves some out. From that table come the V and J calls and clone size; the DNA was used to work out D and trimming. The repertoire holds over 200,000 clones, with around 83% as singletons. The sequencing input was peripheral blood. The sequence was obtained from an older man with acute or convalescent COVID-19.

CDR3 DNA sequence: TGTGCCAGCAGCTTAGATTTTGGGCGAGGAAACACCATATATTTT. Translating gives CASSLDFGRGNTIYF. This sequence joins TRBV7-6 and TRBJ1-3; D not resolved. Germline V gene lookup returns CDR1 SGHVS and CDR2 FNYEAQ. CDR3 length equals 15 residues. V lost 1 base and J 4 bases, leaving 11 bases between the germline ends.